These 9 T cell receptor beta chains originate from one sample sequenced in a study of cytomegalovirus exposure and HLA in healthy donors. The PCR was carried out with 60 Vbeta primers and 13 Jbeta primers. The assay was immunoSEQ multiplex PCR, and TCRdb's table has in-frame clones only and misses some. The sample includes about 190,000 clones, over 80% of them seen just once. Specimen: PBMCs. All receptors derive from a man aged 35 to 55 in good health and CMV-seropositive.

This clone was recorded once. Written as DNA, the CDR3 is TGCGCCAGCAGCTCCTCCACAGGGTCCTACGAGCAGTACTTC. Its protein is CASSSSTGSYEQYF. J is TRBJ2-7 and V is TRBV5-1; possible D gene TRBD1, 6 bases. Trimming pared 3 bases from V and 1 base from J, leaving 11 bases between. There are 14 residues in the CDR3. In germline, CDR1 is SGHRS, CDR2 YFSETQ.

V is TRBV4-1 and J is TRBJ2-7, with TRBD1 matching over 7 bases. Per the germline V gene, CDR1 is MGHRA and CDR2 is YSYEKL. The CDR3 is 16 residues long. V lost 4 bases, J lost 3 bases, and 12 bases stayed unmatched. The CDR3 reads CASSLKTGTASYEQYF. CDR3 nucleotide sequence: TGCGCCAGCAGCCTGAAGACCGGGACAGCGAGCTACGAGCAGTACTTC.

The chain recombines TRBV28 with TRBJ2-7; possible D gene TRBD2, 6 bases. This CDR3 contains 14 residues. The V gene lost 2 bases and the J gene lost 1 base, with 9 bases spanning the gap. Germline CDR1 reads MDHEN; CDR2 reads SYDVKM. CDR3 sequence: CASSLLRGSYEQYF. The CDR3 nucleotides read TGTGCCAGCAGTTTACTCCGGGGGTCCTACGAGCAGTACTTC.

The rearrangement uses TRBV27 and TRBJ1-5; no definite D call. The CDR3 totals 12 residues. Trimming left V 4 bases short and J 6 bases short, with 7 bases between. Germline V gives CDR1 MNHEY, CDR2 SMNVEV (reference sequence). CDR3: CASSYPGQPQHF. In nucleotides, the CDR3 is TGTGCCAGCAGTTATCCCGGTCAGCCCCAGCATTTT.

This chain connects TRBV28 to TRBJ1-5; the match to TRBD1 covers 7 bases. The CDR3 totals 15 residues. Germline values: CDR1 MDHEN, CDR2 SYDVKM. V shed 4 bases, J shed 10 bases, and the junction held 13 bases outside the gene matches. The CDR3 is CASSSSPTGREPQHF. In nucleotides, the CDR3 is TGTGCCAGCAGTTCTTCCCCGACAGGGCGGGAACCCCAGCATTTT.

This clone turned up a few times. The chain combines TRBV4-2 with TRBJ2-1; 10 positions match TRBD2. This CDR3 region has 16 residues. Trimming at V came to 4 bases and at J to 4 bases, leaving 7 bases not matched to a gene. Germline CDR1 reads LGHNA; CDR2 reads YNFKEQ. DNA for the CDR3: TGTGCCAGCAGCCTTTGGACTAGCGGAGGTTACAATGAGCAGTTCTTC. Translation: CASSLWTSGGYNEQFF.

In regard to this clone: The germline gene is not matched at one end of the junction; a read error may be the cause. The chain is built from TRBV7-7 and TRBJ2-1, with 10 bases lining up with TRBD2. This CDR3 spans 17 amino acids. Germline V gives CDR1 SSHAT, CDR2 FNYEAQ (reference sequence). The DNA for the CDR3 is TGTGCTAGCAGCTTACGCGGGAGCGGGGGGGCCCCCAATGAGCAGTTCTTC. Protein product: CASSLRGSGGAPNEQFF.

This sequence joins TRBV7-9 and TRBJ1-6; D ambiguous. The V gene lost 5 bases and the J gene lost 8 bases, with 13 bases spanning the gap. The germline CDR1 and CDR2 sequences are SEHNR and FQNEAQ (reference sequence). The CDR3 has 14 amino acids. The CDR3 coding sequence is TGTGCCAGCAGCCTACAGACGGTGGATTCACCCCTCCACTTT. It is translated as CASSLQTVDSPLHF. Drawing the rest from reference TRBV7-9 and TRBJ1-6, the complete variable domain is DTGVSQNPRHKITKRGQNVTFRCDPISEHNRLYWYRQTLGQGPEFLTYFQNEAQLEKSRLLSDRFSAERPKGSFSTLEIQRTEQGDSAMYLCASSLQTVDSPLHFGNGTRLTVT.

This clone was observed once. CDR3 sequence (DNA): TGCAGCTCCGCCTGGGGCCCCAATCAGCCCCAGCATTTT. Its protein product is CSSAWGPNQPQHF. J is TRBJ1-5 and V is TRBV29-1, with a tentative D call TRBD1 (5 bases). Germline assignment: CDR1 SQVTM and CDR2 ANQGSEA. The germline V and J ends were trimmed by 8 bases and 3 bases, with 14 bases remaining between them. The CDR3 has 13 amino acids.